The 10 T cell receptor beta chains presented below share a single source sample, sequenced in a study of T cells in women clearing cervical HPV infection. Sequencing used immunoSEQ multiplex PCR; TCRdb keeps in-frame clones, though not all of them. The listing contains about 27,000 clones. Sequenced: blood buffy coat. All receptors derive from a woman between 18 and 75 years old with a cervical HPV16 infection that either progressed to CIN3+ or cleared (not recorded which).

With regard to this clone: The CDR3 end falls 3 residues outside the read, so it is completed with the germline J gene. The rearrangement uses TRBV20-1 and TRBJ2-7; D call uncertain. Germline CDR1 reads DFQATT; CDR2 reads SNEGSKA (reference sequence). Trimming left V 1 base short and J 4 bases short, with 20 bases between. CDR3 length: 16 residues. The CDR3 DNA, read in part, is TGCAGTGCTAGAGCCCTCGAGCCCCTAGGTGGGTACGAG. Translated: CSARALEPLGGYE. The whole CDR3 reads CSARALEPLGGYEQYF.

As to this clone: The sequenced fragment ends 3 residues before the CDR3 boundary, so the rest is inferred from the germline J gene. The chain uses TRBV28 and TRBJ2-1; TRBD1 agrees at 10 bases. V shed 5 bases, J shed 6 bases, and the junction held 7 bases outside the gene matches. The CDR3 extends over 15 amino acids. The germline V gene has CDR1 MDHEN and CDR2 SYDVKM. CDR3 protein: CASSAPGQGINEQFF. CDR3 DNA (partial): TGTGCCAGCAGTGCTCCGGGACAGGGGATCAATGAG.

On this clone itself: Read data end 3 residues before the CDR3 end; the end is taken from the germline J gene. This chain links TRBV2 with TRBJ2-5; D is unresolved. This CDR3 comprises 13 residues. Trimming shortened V by 3 bases and J by 5 bases, and 10 bases separated the two germline ends. Germline values: CDR1 SNHLY, CDR2 FYNNEI. The covered CDR3 bases are TGTGCCAGCAGTGATGGCAACGAGGAGACC. It yields the protein CASSDGNEET. In full, the CDR3 reads CASSDGNEETQYF.

On this clone itself: The CDR3 goes on 3 residues after the read ends, and that part is filled in from the germline J gene. Other DNA variants within this sample encode the same CDR3. J is TRBJ1-3 and V is TRBV2, with 12 bases identical to TRBD1. With 6 bases clipped from V and 4 bases from J, the junction kept 4 bases outside the gene matches. This CDR3 spans 15 amino acids. Germline assignment: CDR1 SNHLY and CDR2 FYNNEI. The part of the CDR3 DNA that was read is TGTGCCAGCAGCGGGGACAGGGGGCGAGGAAACACC. It translates to CASSGDRGRGNT. In full, the CDR3 is CASSGDRGRGNTIYF. The entire variable domain, with the rest obtained from reference TRBV2 and TRBJ1-3, is as follows: EPEVTQTPSHQVTQMGQEVILRCVPISNHLYFYWYRQILGQKVEFLVSFYNNEISEKSEIFDDQFSVERPDGSNFTLKIRSTKLEDSAMYFCASSGDRGRGNTIYFGEGSWLTVV.

On this clone: The read ends 3 residues early relative to the CDR3; the germline J gene fills the gap. The chain combines TRBV30 with TRBJ2-6; D not resolved. There are 15 residues in the CDR3. V gave up 5 bases and J gave up 0 bases, with 11 bases separating them. CDR1 and CDR2 (germline): GTSNPN, SVGIG (reference sequence). This CDR3 is CAWVTRSSGANVLTF. The sequenced part of the CDR3 DNA is TGTGCCTGGGTGACACGGAGCTCTGGGGCCAACGTC.

CDR3 bases read: TGTGCCATATCGCCGCTACTGGCGGGCACCTACGAG. This translates into CAISPLLAGTYE. Given in full, the CDR3 is CAISPLLAGTYEQYF. This chain links TRBV10-3 with TRBJ2-7; tentative D call: TRBD2 (5 bases). Read sequence stops 3 residues before the CDR3 end, and the germline J gene provides the missing end. V was trimmed by 9 bases and J by 2 bases, leaving 20 bases between them. The CDR3 is made up of 15 amino acids. Germline lookup yields CDR1 ENHRY and CDR2 SYGVKD.

The CDR3 region is CASSLRTSGRGNEQFF. The CDR3 DNA, read in part, is TGTGCCAGCTCACTCCGGACTAGCGGGAGAGGTAATGAG. The J gene is TRBJ2-1, the V gene TRBV18; 13 bases map to TRBD2. Read sequence stops 3 residues before the CDR3 end, and the germline J gene provides the missing end. The J segment lost 7 bases and the V segment lost 4 bases, leaving 7 bases of the junction unmatched. Germline V gene sequence: CDR1 KGHSH, CDR2 LQKENI. The CDR3 is 16 residues long.

A remark on this clone: The read terminates 3 residues before the CDR3 end, so the remaining end is supplied by the germline J gene. The J gene is TRBJ1-1, the V gene TRBV30; D gene unclear. Germline V gives CDR1 GTSNPN, CDR2 SVGIG (reference sequence). V lost 1 base and J 1 base, leaving 10 bases between the germline ends. This CDR3 comprises 14 residues. The CDR3 loop reads CAWSDGPGNTEAFF. The covered CDR3 bases are TGTGCCTGGAGTGATGGCCCTGGGAACACTGAA. Filled out from reference TRBV30 and TRBJ1-1, the complete variable domain reads SQTIHQWPATLVQPVGSPLSLECTVEGTSNPNLYWYRQAAGRGLQLLFYSVGIGQISSEVPQNLSASRPQDRQFILSSKKLLLSDSGFYLCAWSDGPGNTEAFFGQGTRLTVV.

As to this clone: The sequence runs out 3 residues before the end of the CDR3; the remainder is reconstructed from the germline J gene. The gene calls are TRBV5-4 and TRBJ2-7; D gene uncertain. Between the trimmed V and J ends, which lost 7 bases and 2 bases, there was a span of 10 bases. CDR3 length equals 12 residues. The V gene's germline CDR1 is SGHNT and CDR2 YYREEE (reference sequence). Partial CDR3 DNA: TGTGCCAGCTCCAGCGCCCCCTACGAG. It codes for CASSSAPYE. The entire CDR3 protein reads CASSSAPYEQYF. The full variable domain, with the rest looked up from reference TRBV5-4 and TRBJ2-7, is ETGVTQSPTHLIKTRGQQVTLRCSSQSGHNTVSWYQQALGQGPQFIFQYYREEENGRGNFPPRFSGLQFPNYSSELNVNALELDDSALYLCASSSAPYEQYFGPGTRLTVT.

About this clone: The sequenced fragment ends 3 residues before the CDR3 boundary, so the rest is inferred from the germline J gene. The chain employs TRBV5-1 and TRBJ2-1, with 7 positions matching TRBD2. Germline loops: CDR1 SGHRS, CDR2 YFSETQ. The CDR3 extends over 16 amino acids. J was trimmed by 2 bases and V by 1 base; bases with no gene match: 6. The DNA read from the CDR3 is TGCGCCAGCAGCTTGATGGCTAGCGGACCCTACAATGAG. Translating it yields CASSLMASGPYNE. The whole CDR3 sequence is CASSLMASGPYNEQFF.